This T cell receptor (beta chain) is from a study of cytomegalovirus exposure and HLA in healthy donors. Of note for this clone: No antigen is known for it.

The CDR3 is 14 amino acids. Germline V gene sequence: CDR1 LGHNA, CDR2 YSLEER. V lost 0 bases and J 3 bases, leaving 9 bases between the germline ends. Both 60 Vbeta primers and 13 Jbeta primers went into the PCR. Profiling relied on immunoSEQ multiplex PCR, and the TCRdb table lists in-frame clones only, not all of them. The data contain some 190,000 clones, roughly 86% of them singletons. The study's findings and limits: When a later analysis was performed, an Asian-associated ancestry cluster reportedly had fewer N-insertions than the roughly 700-donor mean.

The V call is TRBV4-3, the J call TRBJ2-7; D unresolved. Sequenced sample: PBMCs. The TCR sequence derives from a man between 40 and 49 years old in good health and CMV-seropositive. CDR3 nucleotide sequence: TGCGCCAGCAGCCAAGACCGGTCCAACTACGAGCAGTACTTC. Translating gives CASSQDRSNYEQYF.